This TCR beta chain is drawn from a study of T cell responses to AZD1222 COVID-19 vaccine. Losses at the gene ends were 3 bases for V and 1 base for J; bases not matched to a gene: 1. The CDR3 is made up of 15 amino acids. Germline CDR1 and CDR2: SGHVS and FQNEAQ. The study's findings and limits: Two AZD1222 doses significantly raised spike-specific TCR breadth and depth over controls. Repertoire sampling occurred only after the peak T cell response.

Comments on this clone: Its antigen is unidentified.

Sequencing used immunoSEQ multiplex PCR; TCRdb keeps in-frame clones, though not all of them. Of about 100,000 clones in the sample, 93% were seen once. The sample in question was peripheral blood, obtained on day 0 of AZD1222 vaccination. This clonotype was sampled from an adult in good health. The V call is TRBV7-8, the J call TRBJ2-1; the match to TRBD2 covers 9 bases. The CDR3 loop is CASSFGLASYNEQFF. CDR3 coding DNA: TGTGCCAGCAGCTTTGGACTAGCGTCCTACAATGAGCAGTTCTTC.